This T cell receptor beta chain was recovered during a study of cytomegalovirus exposure and HLA in healthy donors. Concerning this clone: The target antigen is unknown.

The CDR3 extends over 12 amino acids. V lost 8 bases and J 2 bases, leaving 10 bases between the germline ends. Germline lookup yields CDR1 SEHNR and CDR2 FQNEAQ (reference sequence). PCR was performed using 60 Vbeta and 13 Jbeta primers. Generated by immunoSEQ multiplex PCR, the TCRdb table keeps only in-frame clones and is missing some. Among fewer than 300,000 clones listed, 80% were seen once. Whole-study findings and limits: The dataset shows that most TCR sequences were rare, while some public TCRs occurred in many donors.

Source material: PBMCs. V usage is TRBV7-9 and J usage is TRBJ2-7, with D maybe TRBD1 (5 bases). The sequence came from a girl aged 2-10 years in good health and CMV-seronegative. The CDR3 region is CASRWGAYEQYF. The CDR3 nucleotides are TGTGCCAGCCGGTGGGGCGCCTACGAGCAGTACTTC.